The source of this TCR beta chain is a study of OX40 agonist ivuxolimab in advanced cancers. Method: immunoSEQ multiplex PCR; TCRdb's copy keeps in-frame clones and lacks some. The data show tens of thousands of clones, 80% seen once. The germline CDR1 and CDR2 sequences are WNHNN and SYGVQD (reference sequence). The CDR3 sequence is 15 residues long. V shed 6 bases and J 0 bases; nucleotides not matched to a gene: 5. The material sequenced was CD4+ or CD8+ T cells sorted from blood, taken in a trial of the OX40 agonist ivuxolimab. The origin of this receptor is an adult with an advanced solid tumor such as melanoma, head and neck, liver or kidney cancer. The chain combines TRBV10-1 with TRBJ2-7, with 10 bases lining up with TRBD2. The DNA of the CDR3 is TGCGCCAGCAGCACCGGGACTAGCGACTCCTACGAGCAGTACTTC. This sequence encodes CASSTGTSDSYEQYF.